The source of this T cell receptor (beta chain) is a study of blood T cells in healthy people across ages. CDR1 and CDR2 from the germline V gene are MDHEN and SYDVKM. The V and J ends lost 4 bases and 1 base, in that order; junction bases with no gene match: 7. This CDR3 comprises 15 residues. Broader study findings: Measured against age, TCR beta diversity per million T cells decreased in a roughly linear manner.

Using a J-beta primer mix together with a sample-barcoded 5' primer, a second PCR was run for about 6 to 11 cycles. TCRdb processed the 5' RACE reads anew with MiXCR; each CDR3 protein has one entry. The sample has approximately 880,000 distinct CDR3 sequences, around 48% seen once; the top ten hold 10% to 15%. Total RNA, at least 5 micrograms per sample, was extracted from PBMCs. Worth noting for this clonotype: Its antigen is not identified.

The TCR comes from a man aged 25 to 40 in good health. V usage is TRBV28 and J usage is TRBJ2-7; 7 nucleotides match TRBD2. Sequencing was done on a sample of blood. The CDR3 coding sequence is TGTGCCAGCAGTTCACCCGGACTAGGTTCCTACGAGCAGTACTTC. This translates into CASSSPGLGSYEQYF.